The following is a TCR beta chain sequence with its context. The sample holds one count of this clone. It lacks a known antigen. Base qualities are not provided; no much larger clone lies one nucleotide away. Library generation was performed with the immunoSEQ multiplex PCR assay. A mixture of 60 forward primers for TCR Vbeta segments and 13 reverse primers for TCR Jbeta segments was used in the multiplex PCR. A multiplex PCR assay on genomic DNA amplified the CDR3 region of rearranged TCR beta genes. The amplified TCR beta libraries were sequenced on the Illumina HiSeq System as 87-base-pair reads. The published analysis was carried out like this. A later analysis counted some 80 million unique TCR beta chains across the 550 to 700 repertoires, and 10 million to 12 million of these chains were shared by at least two donors. Raw reads were error-corrected and collapsed into unique sequences with a nearest-neighbor algorithm that merged closely related sequences to remove PCR and sequencing errors. V, D and J gene segments were assigned by aligning CDR3 sequences to IMGT reference sequences. For a sequence to be retained, a match of at least six nucleotides to both a V gene segment and a J gene segment was required. A rearrangement counted as productive if the CDR3 had no stop codons and remained in frame with V and J, and every other rearrangement counted as non-productive. CDR3 was defined by IMGT convention, running from the second conserved V-encoded cysteine to the conserved J-encoded phenylalanine. The earlier analysis of 587 of the donors excluded sequences that lacked an unambiguous match to a single V gene segment. In an earlier analysis of about 590 of the donors, a V segment was called functional when productive rearrangements were above 56.7%, and segregating when the standard deviation between donors exceeded 5%. A statistical classification framework was built for diagnosing cytomegalovirus status from the catalog of TCR beta chain sequences. A later analysis assigned V and J genes by comparing TCR nucleotide sequences with IMGT/GENE-DB human TR gene sequences. A later analysis assigned CDR3 sequences and most-parsimonious VDJ recombination scenarios with the TCRdist pipeline. A later analysis defined each TCR beta chain by its CDR3 amino acid sequence plus V-gene family, and excluded reads lacking a unique V-gene family. As a way to deal with suspected cross-contamination and a sequencing artifact, a later analysis dropped over 550 nucleotide sequences that were highly shared and had low generation probability. In a later analysis, a clonal expansion index for each public chain was calculated from normalized within-repertoire ranks of inferred template counts. A later analysis computed generation probabilities with a VDJ recombination model fitted to out-of-frame rearrangements, and checked the results against IGoR. In a later analysis, TCR-TCR, TCR-HLA and TCR-CMV co-occurrence was scored with hypergeometric tests, and a repertoire-size bias correction was applied to TCR pairs. A later analysis estimated false discovery rates by permuting HLA or CMV assignments 20 times. In a later analysis, co-occurring TCRs were grouped using DBSCAN, and TCRdist sequence similarity was added for clustering within HLA-allele-positive subsets. Repertoires with fewer than 30,000 or more than 120,000 public chains were left out of co-occurrence clustering, as were a handful of repertoires with anomalous nucleotide sharing. What TCRdb holds here is the immuneACCESS table cut down to in-frame rearrangements. Part of the clones is not present; checked against another copy, under half of the missing clones reflect an unresolved V gene, and the others are unexplained. That table supplies the V and J calls and clone size; D and trimming were determined from the DNA. Recorded for this sample are approximately 140,000 clones; more than 60% of them occurred a single time. About 1.6% of the sample comes from the top ten.

The data originate from a study of cytomegalovirus exposure and HLA in healthy donors (dated by TCRdb to 2017 to 2019). General notes on the study: In an earlier analysis of 587 of the donors, less than 350 Gb of sequence data and about 110 million unique TCR beta sequences from about 190 million T cells were reported. An early release covering more than 500 HLA-typed donors comprised approximately 290 gigabases of sequencing data and approximately 80 million unique TCR sequences. The genetic ancestry cluster associated with self-reported Caucasian donors included about four fifths of the 398 genotyped donors. The study was designed to test whether signatures of past pathogen exposure could be identified by cataloging public T cell receptors. Using immunosequencing, the study profiled T cell repertoires from about 620 subjects and related those repertoires to cytomegalovirus serostatus. In addition to the first cohort of approximately 650 subjects, a separate validation cohort of 120 different subjects was used. To predict cytomegalovirus infection status, the study combined high-throughput TCR immunosequencing, statistical association of individual TCRs with disease status, and machine learning. To study patterns of TCR occurrence, a later analysis re-analyzed previously published TCR beta repertoires from hundreds of donors and added high-resolution HLA genotyping. Rather than using new phenotypic data, the later analysis identified candidate immune exposures from TCR beta sequences and from how often those sequences occurred across donors. To decide whether each TCR beta V gene segment behaved as functional or pseudogenic, an earlier analysis of several hundred of the donors relied on high-throughput TCR beta sequencing. Donor age, sex, ethnicity and CMV serostatus were compiled alongside the repertoire data. Genome-wide SNP genotypes for about 65% of the 666 donors were used in a later genetic analysis, which treated that subset as a discovery cohort. All discovery cohort repertoires had been generated on a single sequencing platform. HLA typing included class I and class II loci at four-digit resolution. The number of donors typed differed by locus, with about 629-630 for A, B, C, DRB1 and DQB1, 522 for DQA1, 600 to 610 for DPA1, and 450 to 480 for DPB1. Roughly 5 DR-DQ haplotypes were handled as single units for association and clustering, since linkage in the cohort was strong. Among about 410 genotyped donors of the cohort, an average of around 250,000 unique TCR beta nucleotide sequences was sequenced per donor, of which 15% to 20% were non-productive.

General conclusions and limits of the study: The study listed 150 to 200 TCR beta chains as associated with cytomegalovirus. HLA typing was unavailable for some donors at each locus, so association tests used only the typed subset. Some 16 rarely observed V segments, including chromosome 9 orphons, were excluded from the earlier analysis of about 600 of the donors because counts were too low. A further reported finding was that TCR beta sequences accurately predicted the HLA-A and HLA-B alleles for most subjects in the first cohort. Cytomegalovirus status was reported to be diagnosed by the classifier with high specificity and sensitivity in both the original and validation cohorts. In vitro tests confirmed that a few of the cytomegalovirus-associated TCR beta chains recognize cytomegalovirus antigens. In a later analysis, the rate of TCR association differed among HLA loci, with DRB1 alleles having the most associated TCRs and HLA-C alleles having the fewest. A cluster of highly shared sequence variants was judged likely to represent a technical artifact of the sequencing pipeline. A later analysis reported that several top co-occurrence clusters appeared linked to parvovirus B19, influenza, CMV and Epstein-Barr virus. Strong co-occurrence of HLA alleles, especially DR and DQ, made assigning TCR associations to individual alleles difficult. According to a later genetic analysis, donors in an Asian-associated ancestry cluster had fewer N-insertions in productive TCRs than the roughly 670-donor mean. In an earlier analysis of around 500 of the donors, most TCR beta V segments appeared in productive rearrangements about 87% or about 30% of the time, broadly matching IMGT annotations. Correlated functional status among segregating V segments might reflect linkage disequilibrium, but an unknown experimental factor could not be ruled out. A later genetic analysis associated a missense DCLRE1C variant with V-gene and J-gene trimming of TCR beta chains, and an independent cohort replicated the association. A later analysis found that most CMV-associated TCR beta chains appeared HLA-restricted, with HLA associations seemingly driven largely by CMV exposure. The authors suggested that the approach could potentially be generalized to other disease states and immunological phenotypes. CMV serostatus was the only immune exposure information available for the cohort. Roughly uniform sequencing depth across donors was assumed in presence/absence analyses, although this assumption may not hold. In a later analysis, around 17,000 TCR beta sequences were associated with specific HLA alleles at a false discovery rate of 0.05. Most TCR sequences were seen in very few donors, while some public TCRs were found in many individuals. In a later analysis, HLA-associated TCR beta chains showed more clonal expansion and lower generation probabilities than non-associated chains that were equally common. This cohort had only TCR beta chains sequenced, and the lack of alpha or paired-chain data limited which features could be detected.

The cohort comprised more than 550 healthy bone marrow donors. At the time of sampling, every cohort member was nominally healthy, though immune exposures that went unrecorded were likely present. The donor was CMV seronegative and was included in the group of over 300 seronegative cohort members. Every donor gave a peripheral blood sample, and the peripheral blood mononuclear cells from that sample were used for TCR beta sequencing. Genomic DNA was extracted from the blood cell samples with the Qiagen DNeasy Blood Extraction Kit. Sequenced sample: PBMCs. This receptor was identified in a female donor in good health and CMV-seronegative.

This receptor carries the CDR3 CASRSTGGNQPQHF. Read as DNA, the sequence is TGTGCCAGCAGAAGCACAGGGGGCAATCAGCCCCAGCATTTT. The rearranged chain carries TRBV2 and TRBJ1-5; TRBD1 aligns with 7 central bases. V trim: 6 bases; J trim: 2 bases; unmatched bases: 4. As encoded in the germline V gene, CDR1 is SNHLY while CDR2 is FYNNEI. Its CDR3 holds 14 amino acids, cysteine through phenylalanine. Only the CDR3 portion is preserved as DNA: 42 bases, with reading frame beginning at the first base.